This record looks at one TCR beta chain sequence and its context. These data originate in a study of blood T cell repertoires in COVID-19. As handled by the study authors: Nucleated cell counts were estimated from reference gene primer amplification. Sequencing used immunoSEQ multiplex PCR; TCRdb keeps in-frame clones, though not all of them. That table gives V, J and clone size, and the DNA gave D and trimming. The table has around 96,000 clones, nearly 95% seen once. This CDR3 is 17 amino acids long. Germline CDR1 and CDR2: SGHRS and YFSETQ. V shed 2 bases and J 4 bases; nucleotides not matched to a gene: 12.

This clonotype was obtained from a human donor with active COVID-19. The donor label of this sample is uncertain. Sequenced input: peripheral blood. This chain joins TRBV5-1 and TRBJ2-3; TRBD2 agrees at 8 bases. The CDR3 loop is CASSLLADSKGADTQYF. In DNA form, the CDR3 reads TGCGCCAGCAGCTTACTAGCGGATTCAAAAGGGGCAGATACGCAGTATTTT.